Sequencing of this TCR beta chain was carried out in a study of regulatory T cells in long-lasting Graves disease. About the study: Less than 3 months of antithyroid drugs had been taken by newly diagnosed Graves' patients.

This clonotype was recorded many times. The CDR3 totals 13 residues. Germline lookup yields CDR1 SGHRS and CDR2 YFSETQ. The V and J ends lost 0 bases and 11 bases respectively, with 11 bases between them. Specified time point: newly diagnosed GD, antithyroid drugs for less than 3 months. Following extraction of RNA from PBMCs, that RNA was used to make the TCR library. The TCR beta library used iRepertoire HTBI primers with Arm-PCR amplification of CDR3. Using its own MiXCR run on the multiplex PCR reads, TCRdb lists one record per CDR3 protein. The sample has about 210,000 distinct CDR3 sequences, less than 20% seen once. These data were also filed under a second study, of T cells in Graves' hyperthyroidism and ophthalmopathy.

The chain couples TRBV5-1 to TRBJ1-4; D is unclear. Source: peripheral blood mononuclear cells (PBMCs), taken at new diagnosis, from a patient treated with antithyroid drugs. This TCR was sampled from a woman aged 30 to 39 with Graves disease. CDR3 region: CASSLGTLDKLFF. CDR3 in DNA: TGCGCCAGCAGCTTGGGGACTCTGGACAAACTGTTTTTT.